The 20 T cell receptor beta chains presented below share a single source sample, sequenced in a study of blood T cell repertoires in COVID-19. Measured with immunoSEQ multiplex PCR; TCRdb has only the in-frame clones, and not every one. The table lists about 73,000 clones, 82% of them singletons. The specimen sequenced was peripheral blood. These receptors were obtained from a woman in her sixties or seventies with acute or convalescent COVID-19.

CDR3 nucleotide sequence: TGTGCCAGCAGCACGCGACGGACTAGCGGAGTGGGAGAGACCCAGTACTTC. Translation: CASSTRRTSGVGETQYF. The chain uses TRBV7-6 and TRBJ2-5; TRBD2 matches at 10 bases. V trimming: 5 bases; J trimming: 4 bases; junction bases outside the gene matches: 13. This CDR3 spans 17 amino acids. The germline V gene has CDR1 SGHVS and CDR2 FNYEAQ.

This chain uses TRBV12-3 or TRBV12-4 with TRBJ1-1; TRBD1 matches 8 bases. CDR3 size: 13 residues. V shed 6 bases, J shed 5 bases, and the junction held 5 bases outside the gene matches. CDR3 nucleotides: TGTGCCAGCAGCAGGGGGCTTGGGACTGAAGCTTTCTTT. This gives the protein CASSRGLGTEAFF.

The chain employs TRBV12-3 or TRBV12-4 and TRBJ2-2, with D unclear. Trimming cost V 6 bases and J 4 bases, with 9 bases left between them. There are 13 residues in the CDR3. This CDR3 reads CASSLGFTGELFF. The CDR3 DNA sequence: TGTGCCAGCAGCCTCGGGTTCACCGGGGAGCTGTTTTTT.

The rearrangement joins TRBV18 to TRBJ1-2; 8 bases agree with TRBD1. Germline lookup yields CDR1 KGHSH and CDR2 LQKENI. The CDR3 spans 14 residues. V lost 4 bases, J lost 7 bases, and 8 bases stayed unmatched. The CDR3, as DNA: TGTGCCAGCTCACGACAGGGGCATGAAGGTGGCTACACCTTC. It yields the protein CASSRQGHEGGYTF.

The rearrangement uses TRBV28 and TRBJ2-5; D gene uncertain. The germline V gene encodes CDR1 MDHEN and CDR2 SYDVKM. The CDR3 is 11 amino acids. The V end lost 9 bases, the J end lost 5 bases, and 10 bases lay between the germline ends. As DNA, the CDR3 is TGTGCCAGTAGCCCGCGGGAGACCCAGTACTTC. Its protein is CASSPRETQYF.

This chain uses TRBV30 with TRBJ1-6; tentatively, D is TRBD1 (5 bases). Germline V gene lookup returns CDR1 GTSNPN and CDR2 SVGIG (reference sequence). Trimming took 1 base from V and 9 from J, leaving 13 bases between them. CDR3 length: 14 residues. The DNA of the CDR3 is TGTGCCTGGAGTGGGCAGGGTTTACCTTCACCCCTCCACTTT. Residues: CAWSGQGLPSPLHF.

This chain uses TRBV7-9 with TRBJ2-3, with 7 bases that match TRBD2. V trimming: 3 bases; J trimming: 2 bases; junction bases outside the gene matches: 5. The CDR3 covers 15 residues. Germline loops: CDR1 SEHNR, CDR2 FQNEAQ (reference sequence). CDR3 residues: CASSFTSANTDTQYF. For the CDR3, the DNA is TGTGCCAGCAGCTTCACTAGCGCAAACACAGATACGCAGTATTTT. Filled out from reference TRBV7-9 and TRBJ2-3, the complete variable domain reads DTGVSQNPRHKITKRGQNVTFRCDPISEHNRLYWYRQTLGQGPEFLTYFQNEAQLEKSRLLSDRFSAERPKGSFSTLEIQRTEQGDSAMYLCASSFTSANTDTQYFGPGTRLTVL.

The chain is built from TRBV29-1 and TRBJ2-4; the match to TRBD2 covers 11 bases. The germline V gene encodes CDR1 SQVTM and CDR2 ANQGSEA. V shed 6 bases and J 6 bases; nucleotides not matched to a gene: 10. The CDR3 is 15 residues long. CDR3 DNA: TGCAGCGTGGGGGGGTTCGGACTAGCGGGAAACATTCAGTACTTC. Translated: CSVGGFGLAGNIQYF.

V gene TRBV5-1 combines with J gene TRBJ2-7, with a tentative D call TRBD2 (5 bases). Germline V gene lookup returns CDR1 SGHRS and CDR2 YFSETQ. The germline V and J ends were trimmed by 1 base and 7 bases, with 6 bases remaining between them. This CDR3 is built from 11 residues. CDR3 residues: CASSLTGEQYF. The CDR3 DNA sequence: TGCGCCAGCAGCTTGACGGGGGAGCAGTACTTC.

The V and J genes are TRBV2 and TRBJ2-1, with TRBD2 identical over 8 bases. The CDR3 runs to 14 residues. Trimming took 7 bases from V and 6 from J; bases not matched to a gene: 8. From germline, CDR1 is SNHLY and CDR2 FYNNEI. In nucleotides, the CDR3 is TGTGCCAGCATTCAGACTAGCGCGGGCAATGAGCAGTTCTTC. It yields the protein CASIQTSAGNEQFF.

This clone was seen only once. The chain uses TRBV19 and TRBJ2-2; the match to TRBD1 covers 9 bases. Germline V gives CDR1 LNHDA, CDR2 SQIVND (reference sequence). The CDR3 consists of 15 residues. Germline trimming cut 5 bases from V and 7 bases from J; bases unmatched to any gene: 8. The CDR3 bases are TGTGCCAGTAGTTCGACAGGGGGTGGGATCGGGGAGCTGTTTTTT. Its protein is CASSSTGGGIGELFF. Based on the CDR3 plus reference TRBV19 and TRBJ2-2, the full variable domain is DGGITQSPKYLFRKEGQNVTLSCEQNLNHDAMYWYRQDPGQGLRLIYYSQIVNDFQKGDIAEGYSVSREKKESFPLTVTSAQKNPTAFYLCASSSTGGGIGELFFGEGSRLTVL.

V usage is TRBV5-1 and J usage is TRBJ1-1; weak D call: TRBD1 (6 bases). The CDR3 is made up of 15 amino acids. Germline V lookup: CDR1 SGHRS, CDR2 YFSETQ. The V and J ends lost 4 bases and 5 bases respectively, with 18 bases between them. CDR3 residues: CASSPWGGAWTEAFF. In nucleotides, the CDR3 is TGCGCCAGCAGCCCATGGGGGGGCGCATGGACTGAAGCTTTCTTT.

The chain carries TRBV9 and TRBJ1-2; perhaps TRBD1 as D (6 bases). Germline CDR1 SGDLS, CDR2 YYNGEE. Trimming pared 4 bases from V and 8 bases from J, leaving 18 bases between. The CDR3 has 14 amino acids. CDR3 sequence (DNA): TGTGCCAGCAGCTCACGGGTGGGGGCGGGCGGCTACACCTTC. Protein product: CASSSRVGAGGYTF.

The chain has TRBV11-3 and TRBJ2-7, with D maybe TRBD2 (5 bases). Germline assignment: CDR1 SGHNT and CDR2 YENEEA. The ends were cut back, 3 bases at V and 0 bases at J, with 9 bases in the middle. The CDR3 is 14 amino acids. The CDR3 DNA reads TGTGCCAGCAGCTTGACGACTAACTCCTACGAGCAGTACTTC. Translated: CASSLTTNSYEQYF.

The genes are TRBV5-4 and TRBJ1-1; a weak D match, TRBD1 (5 bases). V shed 4 bases and J shed 8 bases, with 15 bases lying between them. Germline loops: CDR1 SGHNT, CDR2 YYREEE (reference sequence). The length of the CDR3 is 13 residues. CDR3 sequence: CASSLMGGDEAFF. The CDR3 bases are TGTGCCAGCAGCCTAATGGGGGGGGACGAAGCTTTCTTT.

V usage is TRBV6-5 and J usage is TRBJ2-2, with a weak D call TRBD1 (5 bases). Trimming removed 6 bases from V and 0 bases from J, with 11 bases in between. Germline V lookup: CDR1 MNHEY, CDR2 SVGAGI. The CDR3 runs 15 residues. DNA for the CDR3: TGTGCCAGCAGGGCAGGGTCCTCGAACACCGGGGAGCTGTTTTTT. This codes for CASRAGSSNTGELFF.

The chain combines TRBV3-1 (or the pseudogene TRBV3-2) with TRBJ2-7; 10 bases match TRBD2. The CDR3 length is 15 residues. Germline CDR1 is LGHDT and CDR2 is YNNKEL (reference sequence). The junction had 5 bases not matched to a gene; V was cut back by 4 bases and J by 2 bases. The CDR3 region is CASSPQAGGPYEQYF. The CDR3 bases are TGTGCCAGCAGCCCCCAAGCGGGAGGGCCCTACGAGCAGTACTTC.

The chain recombines TRBV2 with TRBJ2-1; TRBD2 matches 10 bases. This CDR3 is 13 amino acids long. The ends lost 7 bases at V and 9 bases at J; junction bases unmatched: 6. In germline, CDR1 is SNHLY, CDR2 FYNNEI. CDR3 in amino acids: CASIGLAGVEQFF. The DNA for the CDR3 is TGTGCCAGCATCGGGCTAGCGGGAGTTGAGCAGTTCTTC.

The chain combines TRBV5-4 with TRBJ2-2; maybe TRBD1 (6 bases). The germline V and J ends were trimmed by 3 bases and 1 base, with 10 bases remaining between them. This CDR3 comprises 15 residues. Germline CDR1 SGHNT, CDR2 YYREEE (reference sequence). The CDR3 spells CASSWGTRNTGELFF. CDR3 nucleotides: TGTGCCAGCAGCTGGGGGACAAGGAACACCGGGGAGCTGTTTTTT.

The gene calls are TRBV7-9 and TRBJ1-3; D gene unclear. The CDR3 runs 15 residues. Germline V CDR1 and CDR2: SEHNR, FQNEAQ (reference sequence). V was clipped by 1 base and J by 1 base, with 8 bases between them. As DNA, the CDR3 is TGTGCCAGCAGCTTAGATTCCTTATCTGGAAACACCATATATTTT. It encodes CASSLDSLSGNTIYF.